Shown below are 32 T cell receptor beta chains from a single sample sequenced in a study of blood T cell repertoires in COVID-19. This table comes from immunoSEQ multiplex PCR, and its TCRdb copy is limited to in-frame clones, with some not included. The sample lists 35,000 to 55,000 clones, about nine tenths occurring once. The sequenced material came from peripheral blood. These receptors originate from a man aged 55 to 69 with active COVID-19.

This chain links TRBV7-9 with TRBJ1-2; D gene uncertain. CDR1 and CDR2 (germline): SEHNR, FQNEAQ (reference sequence). This CDR3 comprises 16 residues. Trimming cost V 2 bases and J 3 bases, with 16 bases left between them. In DNA, the CDR3 is TGTGCCAGCAGCTTAAAAATATCGGCGGTGGACTATGGCTACACCTTC. It is translated as CASSLKISAVDYGYTF.

The chain employs TRBV5-1 and TRBJ2-5; the D gene is possibly TRBD1 (5 bases). The CDR3 runs to 16 residues. Trimming cost V 0 bases and J 1 base, with 13 bases left between them. Germline-derived CDR1 and CDR2 are SGHRS and YFSETQ. CDR3 region: CASSLEAGNIQETQYF. The CDR3 nucleotides are TGCGCCAGCAGCTTGGAGGCAGGGAACATCCAAGAGACCCAGTACTTC. The whole variable domain, filled in from reference TRBV5-1 and TRBJ2-5, reads KAGVTQTPRYLIKTRGQQVTLSCSPISGHRSVSWYQQTPGQGLQFLFEYFSETQRNKGNFPGRFSGRQFSNSRSEMNVSTLELGDSALYLCASSLEAGNIQETQYFGPGTRLLVL.

A single count supports this clone. The chain couples TRBV6-1 to TRBJ2-6; D remains ambiguous. Germline CDR1 MNHNS, CDR2 SASEGT. The V end lost 4 bases, the J end lost 3 bases, and 13 bases lay between the germline ends. The CDR3 is 16 residues long. The CDR3 protein is CASSAARLVGANVLTF. The CDR3 DNA follows: TGTGCCAGCAGTGCGGCGCGACTGGTTGGGGCCAACGTCCTGACTTTC.

The chain carries TRBV2 and TRBJ2-3, with D possibly being TRBD1 (5 bases). CDR1 and CDR2 from the germline V gene are SNHLY and FYNNEI. V lost 6 bases, J lost 2 bases, and 12 bases lay in between. The CDR3 is 14 residues long. CDR3 in DNA: TGTGCCAGCAGCGATCTGGGGCCCACAGATACGCAGTATTTT. It translates to CASSDLGPTDTQYF.

The chain combines TRBV5-1 with TRBJ2-1, with TRBD2 matching 14 bases. This CDR3 region has 16 residues. CDR1 is SGHRS, CDR2 YFSETQ, per germline. The junction had 2 bases not matched to a gene; V was cut back by 0 bases and J by 6 bases. CDR3 bases: TGCGCCAGCAGCTTGGCCGGGACTAGCGGGAGCAATGAGCAGTTCTTC. It translates to CASSLAGTSGSNEQFF.

The rearrangement joins TRBV18 to TRBJ1-4; 7 bases align to TRBD1. The J segment lost 4 bases and the V segment lost 6 bases, leaving 8 bases of the junction unmatched. The germline V gene has CDR1 KGHSH and CDR2 LQKENI. The CDR3 spans 15 residues. The CDR3 sequence: CASSSGGSDNEKLFF. Here the CDR3 DNA reads TGTGCCAGCTCGTCAGGGGGAAGTGATAATGAAAAACTGTTTTTT.

CDR3 nucleotide sequence: TGTGCCAGCGGACGGGGTAATTCACCCCTCCACTTT. This translates into CASGRGNSPLHF. This chain joins TRBV2 and TRBJ1-6; D remains ambiguous. V lost 8 bases to trimming and J lost 6 bases, with 8 bases between them. CDR1 is SNHLY, CDR2 FYNNEI, per germline. CDR3 length: 12 residues.

This chain connects TRBV7-2 to TRBJ2-3; D call uncertain. Germline V gene data show CDR1 as SGHTA and CDR2 as FQGNSA. V lost 5 bases to trimming and J lost 5 bases, with 17 bases between them. The length of the CDR3 is 15 residues. The chain's CDR3 is CASSPPASRGDTQYF. The DNA of the CDR3 is TGTGCCAGCAGCCCCCCCGCATCGCGAGGAGATACGCAGTATTTT.

V and J are TRBV6-1 and TRBJ2-1, with TRBD2 identical over 9 bases. The ends lost 4 bases at V and 4 bases at J; junction bases unmatched: 2. The CDR3 loop spans 14 amino acids. CDR1 is MNHNS and CDR2 is SASEGT in the germline V gene. This CDR3 is CASSVAGDYNEQFF. CDR3 nucleotide sequence: TGTGCCAGCAGTGTAGCGGGAGATTACAATGAGCAGTTCTTC.

V is TRBV7-9 and J is TRBJ1-4; D may be TRBD1 (6 bases). This CDR3 contains 15 residues. Trimming cost V 1 base and J 8 bases, with 14 bases left between them. Germline CDR1 is SEHNR and CDR2 is FQNEAQ (reference sequence). The CDR3 DNA reads as TGTGCCAGCAGCTTAGGGACAGCCCCTATAGAAAAACTGTTTTTT. It codes for CASSLGTAPIEKLFF.

V usage is TRBV7-7 and J usage is TRBJ2-1, with D possibly matching TRBD2 (5 bases). V dropped 5 bases and J dropped 7 bases, with 18 bases sitting between them. The CDR3 contains 15 residues. Germline V gene sequence: CDR1 SSHAT, CDR2 FNYEAQ (reference sequence). The CDR3 reads CASSTSPGSGNEQFF. The CDR3 bases are TGTGCCAGCAGCACCAGCCCGGGATCGGGGAATGAGCAGTTCTTC.

As DNA, the CDR3 is TGTGCCAGCAGCTTTACCGGGACTAGCGGCGGGGAGCTGTTTTTT. Amino acids: CASSFTGTSGGELFF. This chain joins TRBV11-2 and TRBJ2-2; 11 bases are a match to TRBD2. Germline V gene sequence: CDR1 SGHAT, CDR2 FQNNGV. CDR3 length equals 15 residues. The ends lost 3 bases at V and 7 bases at J; junction bases unmatched: 4.

This sequence joins TRBV18 and TRBJ2-7; 11 bases line up with TRBD2. The CDR3 runs to 14 residues. The germline V gene has CDR1 KGHSH and CDR2 LQKENI. V shed 6 bases and J 4 bases; nucleotides not matched to a gene: 5. In DNA, the CDR3 is TGTGCCAGCTCGCCTGGGACTAGCGGTTACGAGCAGTACTTC. This translates into CASSPGTSGYEQYF. Together with reference TRBV18 and TRBJ2-7, the CDR3 gives the full variable domain: NAGVMQNPRHLVRRRGQEARLRCSPMKGHSHVYWYRQLPEEGLKFMVYLQKENIIDESGMPKERFSAEFPKEGPSILRIQQVVRGDSAAYFCASSPGTSGYEQYFGPGTRLTVT.

This clone was detected once. V and J are TRBV7-8 and TRBJ2-4, with TRBD2 identical over 7 bases. The J segment lost 4 bases and the V segment lost 5 bases, leaving 11 bases of the junction unmatched. The CDR3 contains 16 residues. Looked up from germline, CDR1 is SGHVS and CDR2 is FQNEAQ. CDR3 in amino acids: CASSPPSGREKNIQYF. CDR3 in DNA: TGTGCCAGCAGCCCACCCTCGGGGCGGGAGAAAAACATTCAGTACTTC.

The chain has TRBV9 and TRBJ2-7; D remains unclear. Germline CDR1 SGDLS, CDR2 YYNGEE. This CDR3 spans 16 amino acids. V dropped 0 bases and J dropped 0 bases, with 13 bases sitting between them. In DNA, the CDR3 is TGTGCCAGCAGCGTAGGATCAAGCGTGAGCTCCTACGAGCAGTACTTC. This sequence encodes CASSVGSSVSSYEQYF.

The gene calls are TRBV4-2 and TRBJ2-3; D call uncertain. The CDR3 totals 15 residues. Germline lookup yields CDR1 LGHNA and CDR2 YNFKEQ. Trimming removed 0 bases at V and 2 bases at J, with 9 bases between. The CDR3 DNA reads as TGTGCCAGCAGCCAAGATCTGAGGATCACAGATACGCAGTATTTT. It translates to CASSQDLRITDTQYF.

In this sample, this clone turned up a few times. V and J are TRBV28 and TRBJ1-2; D remains unclear. The germline CDR1 and CDR2 sequences are MDHEN and SYDVKM. Trimming stripped 3 bases from V and 3 bases from J, with 11 bases between. CDR3 length: 14 amino acids. This CDR3 is CASSFTGRDYGYTF. CDR3 nucleotide sequence: TGTGCCAGCAGTTTTACTGGGAGAGACTATGGCTACACCTTC.

The genes are TRBV5-4 and TRBJ2-1, with a weak D call TRBD2 (5 bases). Trimming pared 4 bases from V and 2 bases from J, leaving 7 bases between. The CDR3 has 13 amino acids. The germline V gene has CDR1 SGHNT and CDR2 YYREEE (reference sequence). In DNA form, the CDR3 reads TGTGCCAGCAGCGCCGGGACCTACAATGAGCAGTTCTTC. It is translated as CASSAGTYNEQFF. The full variable domain, rest sourced from reference TRBV5-4 and TRBJ2-1, is ETGVTQSPTHLIKTRGQQVTLRCSSQSGHNTVSWYQQALGQGPQFIFQYYREEENGRGNFPPRFSGLQFPNYSSELNVNALELDDSALYLCASSAGTYNEQFFGPGTRLTVL.

The chain links TRBV5-1 to TRBJ2-1; D is unclear. Trimming stripped 3 bases from V and 5 bases from J, with 15 bases between. The germline CDR1 and CDR2 sequences are SGHRS and YFSETQ. This CDR3 comprises 15 residues. As DNA, the CDR3 is TGCGCCAGCAGCTCTCTATCAAGCCCGGACAATGAGCAGTTCTTC. It specifies CASSSLSSPDNEQFF.

This clone was found once. CDR3 loop: CASSSRAGRKTEAFF. CDR3 nucleotides: TGTGCCAGCAGCTCCAGGGCAGGGCGAAAAACTGAAGCTTTCTTT. This rearrangement joins TRBV7-9 to TRBJ1-1; tentative D call: TRBD1 (5 bases). The CDR3 contains 15 residues. V lost 4 bases to trimming and J lost 5 bases, with 17 bases between them. Germline V gives CDR1 SEHNR, CDR2 FQNEAQ (reference sequence).

The chain carries TRBV6-5 and TRBJ2-3, with 7 bases aligning to TRBD1. V was pared by 5 bases and J by 3 bases, with 5 bases of the junction left unmatched. Germline V lookup: CDR1 MNHEY, CDR2 SVGAGI. This CDR3 has 14 residues. CDR3 coding DNA: TGTGCCAGCAGTCAACAGGGGATGACAGATACGCAGTATTTT. Translated: CASSQQGMTDTQYF.

A single count supports this clone. This sequence joins TRBV19 and TRBJ1-1, with TRBD1 matching 7 bases. The germline V gene encodes CDR1 LNHDA and CDR2 SQIVND (reference sequence). After removal of 7 bases from V and 7 bases from J, the junction contained 9 bases not matched to a gene. The CDR3 spans 13 residues. Here the CDR3 DNA reads TGTGCCAGTACCGCGGACAGGAGAAGTGAAGCTTTCTTT. Its translation is CASTADRRSEAFF.

The chain is built from TRBV7-2 and TRBJ2-3, with 10 nucleotides matching TRBD2. Germline assignment: CDR1 SGHTA and CDR2 FQGNSA. The CDR3 has 16 amino acids. Unmatched junction bases numbered 9, after V lost 0 bases and J lost 9 bases. Here the CDR3 reads CASSLASSGRSGTQYF. The CDR3 DNA reads as TGTGCCAGCAGCTTAGCGAGTAGCGGGAGGTCGGGCACGCAGTATTTT. Full variable domain (missing parts from reference TRBV7-2 and TRBJ2-3): GAGVSQSPSNKVTEKGKDVELRCDPISGHTALYWYRQSLGQGLEFLIYFQGNSAPDKSGLPSDRFSAERTGGSVSTLTIQRTQQEDSAVYLCASSLASSGRSGTQYFGPGTRLTVL.

A single count supports this clone. The chain carries TRBV7-2 and TRBJ2-3; 7 nucleotides match TRBD1. CDR3 size: 15 residues. Germline V gene lookup returns CDR1 SGHTA and CDR2 FQGNSA. V was clipped by 6 bases and J by 0 bases; unmatched bases: 6. CDR3 amino acids: CASRTGPISTDTQYF. The CDR3 DNA follows: TGTGCCAGCAGGACAGGGCCTATAAGCACAGATACGCAGTATTTT.

The count of this clone is one. The rearrangement uses TRBV9 and TRBJ1-2; TRBD1 matches at 7 bases. Germline V CDR1 and CDR2: SGDLS, YYNGEE. This CDR3 is built from 13 residues. V gave up 0 bases and J gave up 7 bases; unmatched junction bases: 3. The CDR3 nucleotides are TGTGCCAGCAGCGTAGATTGGACAGGTGGCTACACCTTC. Amino acid sequence: CASSVDWTGGYTF.

The chain couples TRBV10-3 to TRBJ2-7, with TRBD2 identical over 7 bases. Losses at the gene ends were 7 bases for V and 3 bases for J; bases not matched to a gene: 9. The CDR3 has 14 amino acids. Per the germline V gene, CDR1 is ENHRY and CDR2 is SYGVKD. The CDR3 spells CAITAGGSVYEQYF. The CDR3 DNA is TGTGCCATCACGGCAGGCGGGAGTGTCTACGAGCAGTACTTC.

The chain combines TRBV10-3 with TRBJ2-7, with a weak D call TRBD2 (5 bases). Deletions cut 2 bases from V and 6 bases from J, with 11 bases between. The CDR3 sequence is 13 residues long. CDR1 and CDR2 from the germline V gene are ENHRY and SYGVKD. The CDR3 is CAISEGRGGEQYF. The DNA of the CDR3 is TGTGCCATCAGTGAGGGCCGGGGTGGCGAGCAGTACTTC.

V and J are TRBV19 and TRBJ2-1; TRBD2 aligns across 8 bases. The V gene's germline CDR1 is LNHDA and CDR2 SQIVND (reference sequence). The CDR3 spans 22 residues. V gave up 8 bases and J gave up 2 bases; unmatched junction bases: 29. The CDR3 here is CASEGSRVQLQIAGKTYNEQFF. The CDR3 DNA is TGTGCCAGTGAGGGTAGTAGGGTCCAACTACAAATAGCGGGAAAAACCTACAATGAGCAGTTCTTC.

CDR3 protein: CASSPLEWRDYGSGANVLTF. The CDR3 DNA reads TGCGCCAGCAGCCCTCTTGAGTGGCGGGATTACGGCTCTGGGGCCAACGTCCTGACTTTC. The chain links TRBV4-1 to TRBJ2-6; tentatively, D is TRBD2 (6 bases). V was clipped by 4 bases and J by 0 bases, with 22 bases between them. The CDR3 covers 20 residues. Germline V gene lookup returns CDR1 MGHRA and CDR2 YSYEKL.

The rearrangement joins TRBV2 to TRBJ2-3, with 10 bases identical to TRBD2. The germline V gene encodes CDR1 SNHLY and CDR2 FYNNEI. The CDR3 runs to 17 residues. J gave up 0 bases and V 6 bases, and 9 bases lay outside the gene matches. DNA for the CDR3: TGTGCCAGCAGAAGATGGACTAGCGGAGATAGCACAGATACGCAGTATTTT. Its protein product is CASRRWTSGDSTDTQYF.

This clone has more than one count but fewer than ten. The chain is built from TRBV27 and TRBJ2-1; 11 nucleotides align to TRBD2. The CDR3 extends over 16 amino acids. The V gene's germline CDR1 is MNHEY and CDR2 SMNVEV (reference sequence). Unmatched junction bases numbered 10, after V lost 3 bases and J lost 9 bases. The CDR3 DNA is TGTGCCAGCAGTTTGCTAGCGGGAGGTAGGGGCAGTGAGCAGTTCTTC. This gives the protein CASSLLAGGRGSEQFF.

This clone was observed once. This chain uses TRBV3-1 (or the pseudogene TRBV3-2) with TRBJ2-3, with D hard to call. Germline V gives CDR1 LGHDT, CDR2 YNNKEL (reference sequence). V gave up 6 bases and J gave up 5 bases, with 6 bases separating them. This CDR3 has 11 residues. CDR3: CASRIEDTQYF. CDR3 nucleotides: TGTGCCAGCAGAATAGAAGATACGCAGTATTTT.